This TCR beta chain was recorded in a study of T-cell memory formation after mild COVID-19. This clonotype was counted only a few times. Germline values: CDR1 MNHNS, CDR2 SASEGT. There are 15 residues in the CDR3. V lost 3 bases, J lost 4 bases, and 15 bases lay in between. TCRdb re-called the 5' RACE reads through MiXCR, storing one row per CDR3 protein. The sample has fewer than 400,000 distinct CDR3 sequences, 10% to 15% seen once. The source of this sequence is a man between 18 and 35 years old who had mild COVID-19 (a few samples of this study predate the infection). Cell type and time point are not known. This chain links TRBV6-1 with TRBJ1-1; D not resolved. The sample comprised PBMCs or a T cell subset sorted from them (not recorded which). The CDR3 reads CASSETNGGFTEAFF. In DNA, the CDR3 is TGTGCCAGCAGTGAGACAAACGGAGGGTTCACTGAAGCTTTCTTT.